The 4 T cell receptor beta chains listed next were all sequenced from one sample in a study of blood T cells in healthy people across ages. The use of a sample-barcoded 5' primer and a J-beta primer mix characterized a second PCR of about 7 to 12 cycles. Via MiXCR, TCRdb re-called the 5' RACE reads, giving one row per CDR3 protein. The sample carries about 1.1 million distinct CDR3 sequences, roughly two fifths recorded once. Sequencing was carried out using blood. The receptors shown here come from a man between 18 and 35 years old in good health.

This rearrangement joins TRBV7-2 to TRBJ2-1; 7 positions match TRBD2. The J call could be wrong; TRBJ2-7 is a better fit for the DNA end. The CDR3 consists of 16 residues. Germline-derived CDR1 and CDR2 are SGHTA and FQGNSA. CDR3 sequence reads: CASSLRGLAAYNEQYF. The CDR3 DNA reads as TGTGCCAGCAGCTTAAGAGGTCTAGCGGCTTACAATGAGCAGTACTTC.

This clonotype was found a few times. The gene calls are TRBV5-1 and TRBJ2-3; D unresolved. Germline loops: CDR1 SGHRS, CDR2 YFSETQ. The V end was cut by 5 bases, the J end by 4 bases, with 14 bases between. The CDR3 consists of 14 residues. The CDR3 here is CASRRTLQADTQYF. CDR3 nucleotides: TGCGCCAGCAGACGCACTCTTCAGGCAGATACGCAGTATTTT.

Many counts were recorded for this clonotype. The chain employs TRBV9 and TRBJ1-1; no clear D. Germline CDR1 SGDLS, CDR2 YYNGEE. V dropped 0 bases and J dropped 1 base, with 4 bases sitting between them. This CDR3 has 13 amino acids. CDR3 sequence: CASSVDANTEAFF. The CDR3 nucleotides read TGTGCCAGCAGCGTAGACGCGAACACTGAAGCTTTCTTT.

This clonotype has a handful of counts. The rearrangement joins TRBV6-6 to TRBJ2-5; D is undetermined. V lost 4 bases and J 1 base, leaving 10 bases between the germline ends. In germline, CDR1 is MNHNY, CDR2 SVGAGI (reference sequence). The CDR3 sequence is 14 residues long. The CDR3 loop is CASSFDGPQETQYF. As DNA, the CDR3 is TGTGCCAGCAGTTTCGACGGCCCCCAAGAGACCCAGTACTTC.